A selection of T cell receptor beta chains follows, all from one sample in a study of cytotoxic CD8 clonotypes in ibrutinib-treated CLL. Only in-frame clones appear in the TCRdb table, and some are missing; sequencing was by immunoSEQ multiplex PCR. The sample yields fewer than 25,000 clones, about 70% seen once. The input for sequencing was PBMCs, taken after 24 months of ibrutinib treatment. Receptors originate from a human donor with chronic lymphocytic leukemia. The CDR3 runs from the conserved cysteine through the conserved F or W. A D gene is named only where the DNA matches it firmly. Some rows have no size entry. The others give once, few or many, or a class for an expanded clone.

size: .; J: TRBJ2-2; D: TRBD1; V: TRBV2; CDR3: CASRWDSAELFF; DNA: TGTGCCAGCAGATGGGACAGCGCGGAGCTGTTTTTT
size: .; J: TRBJ2-5; D: .; V: TRBV29-1; CDR3: CSVEYWGKKTQYF; DNA: TGCAGCGTTGAATATTGGGGAAAAAAGACCCAGTACTTC
size: few; J: TRBJ2-7; D: .; V: TRBV19; CDR3: CASSSVASGTYEQYF; DNA: TGTGCCAGTAGTAGCGTAGCGAGTGGGACCTACGAGCAGTACTTC
size: .; J: TRBJ2-1; D: .; V: TRBV11-2; CDR3: CASSQLGMGRYEQFF; DNA: TGTGCCAGCAGCCAACTGGGGATGGGGCGGTATGAGCAGTTCTTC
size: .; J: TRBJ2-1; D: .; V: TRBV11-2; CDR3: CASSPGGVLRGNEQFF; DNA: TGTGCCAGCAGCCCAGGGGGGGTTCTACGCGGTAATGAGCAGTTCTTC
size: .; J: TRBJ1-1; D: .; V: TRBV19; CDR3: CASSDGRKNTEAFF; DNA: TGTGCCAGTAGTGATGGACGGAAGAACACTGAAGCTTTCTTT
size: .; J: TRBJ1-2; D: .; V: TRBV6-1; CDR3: CASRAGASRDGYAF; DNA: TGTGCCAGCAGGGCGGGGGCATCACGAGATGGCTACGCCTTC
size: few; J: TRBJ1-2; D: .; V: TRBV14; CDR3: CASSQYSRGGYTF; DNA: TGTGCCAGCAGCCAGTACTCCAGGGGTGGCTACACCTTC
size: .; J: TRBJ1-2; D: TRBD1; V: TRBV6-1; CDR3: CATCRGTGVFYGYTF; DNA: TGTGCCACATGCCGGGGGACAGGGGTTTTCTATGGCTACACCTTC
size: few; J: TRBJ1-2; D: .; V: TRBV4-2; CDR3: CASSQAGAALDGYTF; DNA: TGTGCCAGCAGCCAAGCCGGGGCGGCGCTGGATGGCTACACCTTC
size: .; J: TRBJ2-7; D: .; V: TRBV4-1; CDR3: CASSQVLGQVAYF; DNA: TGCGCCAGCAGCCAAGTACTCGGGCAGGTGGCGTACTTC
size: .; J: TRBJ2-5; D: TRBD2; V: TRBV13; CDR3: CASSLGLAGNQETQYF; DNA: TGTGCCAGCAGCTTGGGGCTAGCGGGGAACCAAGAGACCCAGTACTTC
size: few; J: TRBJ2-3; D: .; V: TRBV2; CDR3: CASMTGTDTQYF; DNA: TGTGCCAGCATGACGGGCACAGATACGCAGTATTTT
size: .; J: TRBJ1-1; D: .; V: TRBV19; CDR3: CASSIRISGGGTEAFF; DNA: TGTGCCAGTAGTATTCGGATCTCCGGGGGCGGCACTGAAGCTTTCTTT
size: .; J: TRBJ1-1; D: .; V: TRBV19; CDR3: CASSPRASGTEAFF; DNA: TGTGCCAGTAGCCCCCGGGCGTCGGGTACTGAAGCTTTCTTT
size: once; J: TRBJ1-1; D: .; V: TRBV15; CDR3: CATSRRGVRGTEAFF; DNA: TGTGCCACCAGCAGGCGGGGGGTGAGGGGCACTGAAGCTTTCTTT
size: .; J: TRBJ1-6; D: .; V: TRBV25-1; CDR3: CASSAPGTEAGLPLHF; DNA: TGTGCCAGCAGTGCCCCCGGGACTGAGGCTGGATTGCCCCTCCACTTT
size: .; J: TRBJ2-1; D: .; V: TRBV5-4; CDR3: CASTFGDSHNEQFF; DNA: TGTGCCAGCACCTTCGGGGACTCACACAATGAGCAGTTCTTC
size: few; J: TRBJ2-3; D: TRBD2; V: TRBV10-1; CDR3: CASSEGAGGRTDTQYF; DNA: TGCGCCAGCAGTGAAGGAGCGGGGGGTCGAACAGATACGCAGTATTTT
size: .; J: TRBJ1-1; D: .; V: TRBV7-9; CDR3: CASSQAETEEQTEAFF; DNA: TGCGCCAGCAGCCAAGCTGAGACAGAGGAACAGACTGAAGCTTTCTTT
size: .; J: TRBJ2-2; D: .; V: TRBV11-2; CDR3: CASSLDDTGELFF; DNA: TGTGCCAGCAGCTTAGATGACACCGGGGAGCTGTTTTTT
size: .; J: TRBJ1-1; D: .; V: TRBV7-8; CDR3: CASSLNRGNTEAFF; DNA: TGTGCCAGCAGCTTAAATAGGGGGAACACTGAAGCTTTCTTT
size: .; J: TRBJ1-2; D: .; V: TRBV5-6; CDR3: CASSSGGRAYGYTF; DNA: TGTGCCAGCAGCTCGGGGGGCCGAGCCTATGGCTACACCTTC
size: few; J: TRBJ2-1; D: .; V: TRBV18; CDR3: CASSPLQGGNEQFF; DNA: TGTGCCAGCTCACCATTACAGGGTGGCAATGAGCAGTTCTTC
size: few; J: TRBJ1-2; D: TRBD1; V: TRBV4-2; CDR3: CASSLTGEGYTF; DNA: TGTGCCAGCAGCCTGACAGGGGAAGGCTACACCTTC
size: .; J: TRBJ2-5; D: .; V: TRBV5-1; CDR3: CASSRGFQETQYF; DNA: TGCGCCAGCAGCCGGGGATTCCAAGAGACCCAGTACTTC
size: .; J: TRBJ2-1; D: TRBD2; V: TRBV5-1; CDR3: CASSFGLAGAYNEQFF; DNA: TGCGCCAGCAGCTTCGGACTAGCTGGGGCCTACAATGAGCAGTTCTTC
size: few; J: TRBJ2-2; D: TRBD1; V: TRBV5-4; CDR3: CASSTGTGGPGELFF; DNA: TGTGCCAGCAGCACCGGGACAGGGGGTCCCGGGGAGCTGTTTTTT
size: .; J: TRBJ1-4; D: .; V: TRBV18; CDR3: CASSHNGDRGEKLFF; DNA: TGTGCCAGCTCTCACAACGGGGATCGGGGTGAAAAACTGTTTTTT
size: .; J: TRBJ1-1; D: .; V: TRBV9; CDR3: CASSVIYGPEAFF; DNA: TGTGCCAGCAGCGTAATTTACGGCCCTGAAGCTTTCTTT
size: .; J: TRBJ2-3; D: .; V: TRBV9; CDR3: CASSASNRGDTQYF; DNA: TGTGCCAGCAGCGCGAGTAATCGCGGGGATACGCAGTATTTT
size: few; J: TRBJ2-1; D: .; V: TRBV11-3; CDR3: CASSLGSQNEQFF; DNA: TGTGCCAGCAGCTTAGGATCGCAGAATGAGCAGTTCTTC
size: .; J: TRBJ2-7; D: TRBD2; V: TRBV4-2; CDR3: CASSPSRTSGAYEQYF; DNA: TGTGCCAGCAGCCCAAGCCGGACTAGCGGGGCCTACGAGCAGTACTTC
size: .; J: TRBJ2-2; D: .; V: TRBV7-9; CDR3: CASSLERIGELFF; DNA: TGTGCCAGCAGCTTGGAACGGATCGGGGAGCTGTTTTTT
size: .; J: TRBJ1-2; D: .; V: TRBV19; CDR3: CASSIGRATYGYTF; DNA: TGTGCCAGTAGTATCGGCAGGGCTACCTATGGCTACACCTTC
size: .; J: TRBJ2-1; D: .; V: TRBV15; CDR3: CATSTDNEQFF; DNA: TGTGCCACCAGCACGGATAATGAGCAGTTCTTC
size: .; J: TRBJ1-4; D: .; V: TRBV21-1; CDR3: CASSSRVEKLFF; DNA: TGTGCCAGCAGCAGTCGAGTTGAAAAACTGTTTTTT
size: .; J: TRBJ2-1; D: .; V: TRBV19; CDR3: CASTEGAYNEQFF; DNA: TGTGCCAGTACTGAGGGGGCCTACAATGAGCAGTTCTTC
size: medium-sized; J: TRBJ2-2; D: .; V: TRBV4-1; CDR3: CASSQDSVNTGELFF; DNA: TGCGCCAGCAGCCAAGATTCGGTCAACACCGGGGAGCTGTTTTTT
size: .; J: TRBJ1-2; D: TRBD1; V: TRBV11-2; CDR3: CASSRDRGYGYTF; DNA: TGTGCCAGCAGCAGGGACAGGGGATATGGCTACACCTTC
size: .; J: TRBJ1-1; D: .; V: TRBV11-2; CDR3: CASSFGGNTEAFF; DNA: TGTGCCAGCAGCTTCGGGGGAAACACTGAAGCTTTCTTT
size: .; J: TRBJ2-7; D: .; V: TRBV4-2; CDR3: CASSPFNRDHEQYF; DNA: TGTGCCAGCAGCCCCTTCAACAGGGACCACGAGCAGTACTTC
size: .; J: TRBJ1-2; D: TRBD1; V: TRBV5-6; CDR3: CASSFGSGGVLYGYTF; DNA: TGTGCCAGCAGCTTTGGTTCAGGGGGCGTCCTCTATGGCTACACCTTC
size: few; J: TRBJ1-1; D: TRBD1; V: TRBV12-5; CDR3: CASGHWTGEAFF; DNA: TGTGCTAGTGGTCACTGGACAGGAGAAGCTTTCTTT
size: .; J: TRBJ2-1; D: TRBD2; V: TRBV13; CDR3: CASSSTSFNEQFF; DNA: TGTGCCAGCAGCTCGACTAGCTTCAATGAGCAGTTCTTC
size: few; J: TRBJ2-2; D: TRBD1; V: TRBV11-2; CDR3: CASSLTRTGHTGELFF; DNA: TGTGCCAGCAGCTTAACCCGGACAGGGCACACCGGGGAGCTGTTTTTT
size: .; J: TRBJ1-1; D: TRBD1; V: TRBV5-4; CDR3: CASSLDRGETEAFF; DNA: TGTGCCAGCAGCTTGGACAGGGGAGAAACTGAAGCTTTCTTT
size: .; J: TRBJ2-1; D: TRBD2; V: TRBV19; CDR3: CASSIEGGEAGYYNEQFF; DNA: TGTGCCAGTAGTATAGAAGGAGGGGAAGCGGGGTACTACAATGAGCAGTTCTTC
size: .; J: TRBJ1-6; D: .; V: TRBV19; CDR3: CASSMPGGLKANSPLHF; DNA: TGTGCCAGTAGTATGCCGGGGGGCCTCAAAGCTAATTCACCCCTCCACTTT
size: .; J: TRBJ2-6; D: .; V: TRBV19; CDR3: CASRHRVGANVLTF; DNA: TGTGCCAGTCGACACAGGGTGGGGGCCAACGTCCTGACTTTC
size: once; J: TRBJ2-4; D: .; V: TRBV2; CDR3: CASRDGKNIQYF; DNA: TGTGCCAGCAGGGATGGCAAAAACATTCAGTACTTC
size: .; J: TRBJ2-7; D: .; V: TRBV7-9; CDR3: CASSLLGGSGEQYF; DNA: TGTGCCAGCAGCTTATTGGGGGGTTCGGGCGAGCAGTACTTC
size: .; J: TRBJ2-3; D: TRBD2; V: TRBV4-2; CDR3: CASSQGSAGVRDTQYF; DNA: TGTGCCAGCAGCCAAGGCTCAGCGGGGGTGAGAGATACGCAGTATTTT
size: .; J: TRBJ1-6; D: TRBD1; V: TRBV18; CDR3: CASAPGGGNSPLHF; DNA: TGTGCCAGCGCCCCAGGGGGTGGTAATTCACCCCTCCACTTT
size: .; J: TRBJ1-2; D: .; V: TRBV5-4; CDR3: CASSIEPLLHGYTF; DNA: TGTGCCAGCAGCATTGAGCCGCTGCTGCATGGCTACACCTTC
size: .; J: TRBJ1-5; D: .; V: TRBV4-1; CDR3: CASSQEYEGFNQPQHF; DNA: TGCGCCAGCAGCCAAGAATACGAGGGTTTCAATCAGCCCCAGCATTTT
size: once; J: TRBJ2-2; D: .; V: TRBV5-6; CDR3: CASSWGTGSTGELFF; DNA: TGTGCCAGCAGTTGGGGTACGGGGAGCACCGGGGAGCTGTTTTTT
size: .; J: TRBJ1-1; D: .; V: TRBV18; CDR3: CASTSGTENTEAFF; DNA: TGTGCCAGCACCTCCGGGACGGAAAACACTGAAGCTTTCTTT
size: .; J: TRBJ1-2; D: TRBD1; V: TRBV30; CDR3: CAWDPGQGAGGYTF; DNA: TGTGCCTGGGACCCGGGACAGGGGGCGGGTGGCTACACCTTC
size: .; J: TRBJ2-7; D: .; V: TRBV4-1; CDR3: CASSQEGARSYEQYF; DNA: TGCGCCAGCAGCCAAGAGGGGGCAAGGTCCTACGAGCAGTACTTC